This T cell receptor (beta chain) is from a study of blood T cell repertoires in COVID-19. Study details: Nucleic acid was either cDNA or gDNA, and it came from T cells, B-cell-depleted T cells, or PBMCs.

This study enrolled people aged roughly 18 to 90 from about two dozen US geographic areas. Categorization into cohorts depended on clinical history that participants reported. Sequenced by immunoSEQ multiplex PCR; TCRdb stores in-frame clones only, minus some. Here the sample spans around 250,000 clones, roughly 88% being singletons. The sample taken for sequencing was PBMCs or T cells enriched from blood (not recorded which). This TCR was recovered from a woman aged 50 to 60 who had recovered from COVID-19.

The CDR3 protein is CASSLTVANQPQHF. The CDR3 region has the DNA TGTGCCAGCAGTTTGACAGTAGCCAATCAGCCCCAGCATTTT. The rearrangement joins TRBV28 to TRBJ1-5, with D possibly being TRBD1 (5 bases). Trimming pared 3 bases from V and 3 bases from J, leaving 9 bases between. CDR1 is MDHEN and CDR2 is SYDVKM in the germline V gene. The CDR3 has 14 amino acids. Filled out from reference TRBV28 and TRBJ1-5, the complete variable domain reads DVKVTQSSRYLVKRTGEKVFLECVQDMDHENMFWYRQDPGLGLRLIYFSYDVKMKEKGDIPEGYSVSREKKERFSLILESASTNQTSMYLCASSLTVANQPQHFGDGTRLSIL.